This T cell receptor (beta chain) was sequenced for a study of blood T cell repertoires in COVID-19. On the study more broadly: Samples representing acute and convalescent COVID-19 were sourced from the United States, Italy and Spain.

Patients of the Seattle cohort, enrolled during active infection, were followed longitudinally. The V gene's germline CDR1 is MNHEY and CDR2 SMNVEV (reference sequence). This CDR3 region has 14 residues. The J segment lost 5 bases and the V segment lost 6 bases, leaving 7 bases of the junction unmatched. This clone was detected only once. As processed by the authors: Reference gene primers were amplified, and this amplification served to estimate nucleated cell counts. TCRdb's table, derived via immunoSEQ multiplex PCR, lists solely in-frame clones and lacks some. The D gene and trimming were derived from the DNA, and the V and J assignments and clone size from that table. The sample has 250,000 to 400,000 clones, more than 70% seen once.

The rearrangement links TRBV27 to TRBJ1-5; 7 bases map to TRBD1. This receptor was identified in a woman under 40 with COVID-19, enrolled during active disease. The specimen was peripheral blood. The CDR3 here is CASSSRQGHQPQHF. The CDR3 bases are TGTGCCAGCAGCTCTAGACAGGGACATCAGCCCCAGCATTTT.